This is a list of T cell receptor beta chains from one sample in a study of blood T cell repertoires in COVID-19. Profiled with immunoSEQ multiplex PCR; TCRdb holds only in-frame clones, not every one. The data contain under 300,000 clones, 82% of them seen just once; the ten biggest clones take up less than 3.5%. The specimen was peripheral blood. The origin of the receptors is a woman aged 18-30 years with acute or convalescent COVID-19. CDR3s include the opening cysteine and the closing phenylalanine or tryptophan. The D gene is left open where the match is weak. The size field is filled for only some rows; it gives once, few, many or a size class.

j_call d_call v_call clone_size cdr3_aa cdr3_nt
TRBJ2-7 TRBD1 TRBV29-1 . CSVEGQDRQDEQYF TGCAGCGTTGAAGGTCAGGACAGGCAGGACGAGCAGTACTTC
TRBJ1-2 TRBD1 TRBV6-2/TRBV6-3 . CASSKQGMSNYGYTF TGTGCCAGCAGTAAACAGGGGATGTCGAACTATGGCTACACCTTC
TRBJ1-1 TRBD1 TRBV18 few CASSPLTGTGNTEAFF TGTGCCAGCTCGCCGCTAACCGGGACAGGAAACACTGAAGCTTTCTTT
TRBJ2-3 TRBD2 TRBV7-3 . CASSPRTSGRGTDTQYF TGTGCCAGCAGCCCCAGGACTAGCGGGAGGGGGACAGATACGCAGTATTTT
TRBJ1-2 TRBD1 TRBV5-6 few CASSKGQGTNYGYTF TGTGCCAGCAGCAAAGGACAGGGAACTAACTATGGCTACACCTTC
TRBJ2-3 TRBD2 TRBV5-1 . CASSLEVLAGYLDTQYF TGCGCCAGCAGCTTGGAGGTACTAGCGGGATACTTAGATACGCAGTATTTT
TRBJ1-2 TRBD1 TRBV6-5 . CASRQTGTGNGYTF TGTGCCAGCAGGCAAACGGGGACAGGGAATGGCTACACCTTC
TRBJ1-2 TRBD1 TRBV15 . CATSDGTDYGYTF TGTGCCACCAGCGATGGGACAGACTATGGCTACACCTTC
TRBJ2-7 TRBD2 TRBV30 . CAWSLSGGYEQYF TGTGCCTGGAGTTTGTCGGGGGGTTACGAGCAGTACTTC
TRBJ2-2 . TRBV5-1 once CASSSRLNTGELFF TGCGCCAGCAGCTCCAGACTGAACACCGGGGAGCTGTTTTTT
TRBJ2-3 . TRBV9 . CASSVVGLGEGTDTQYF TGTGCCAGCAGCGTAGTCGGTTTGGGGGAGGGCACAGATACGCAGTATTTT
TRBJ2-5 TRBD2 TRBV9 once CASSVELGAGGQETQYF TGTGCCAGCAGCGTAGAATTGGGAGCGGGAGGACAAGAGACCCAGTACTTC
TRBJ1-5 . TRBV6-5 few CASSYSGLGNQPQHF TGTGCCAGCAGTTATAGTGGTCTAGGCAATCAGCCCCAGCATTTT
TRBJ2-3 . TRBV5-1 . CASRLTFISTDTQYF TGCGCCAGCAGACTCACCTTCATCAGCACAGATACGCAGTATTTT
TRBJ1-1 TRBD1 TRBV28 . CASIGGDNLNTEAFF TGTGCCAGCATAGGGGGCGACAACCTGAACACTGAAGCTTTCTTT
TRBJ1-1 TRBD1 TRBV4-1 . CASSQGGQGMWTEAFF TGCGCCAGCAGCCAAGGAGGACAGGGAATGTGGACTGAAGCTTTCTTT